Below, 32 T cell receptor beta chains from the same sample are listed, as sequenced in a study of molecular identifiers for immune sequencing clone quantification. Each CDR3 protein is one row after TCRdb ran MiXCR on the PCR reads. The data hold about 330,000 distinct CDR3 sequences, with roughly a quarter observed a single time. Sequenced: naive CD8+ T cells from blood, with Jurkat cell RNA spiked in. Subset in this sample: FACS-sorted CD8+CD4-CCR7+CD45RA+ naive T cells. The receptors derive from a human donor in good health. Some libraries in this study had Jurkat cell RNA spiked in.

The sample holds a few counts of this clonotype. The J gene is TRBJ2-3, the V gene TRBV3-2. TRBV3-2 is classified as a pseudogene. The CDR3 has 15 amino acids. The CDR3 region is CASSQDQDSTDTQYF. CDR3 bases: TGTGCCAGCAGCCAAGATCAGGACAGCACAGATACGCAGTATTTT.

The sample holds many counts of this clonotype. The chain joins TRBV27 to TRBJ1-5; no firm D call. V lost 3 bases, J lost 0 bases, and 6 bases lay in between. The germline V gene has CDR1 MNHEY and CDR2 SMNVEV (reference sequence). The CDR3 extends over 14 amino acids. CDR3 region: CASSFLGSNQPQHF. The CDR3 DNA reads TGTGCCAGCAGTTTCCTGGGTAGCAATCAGCCCCAGCATTTT.

A remark on this clonotype: A read error may explain this, as a much larger clone is one base away. The chain combines TRBV6-1 with TRBJ2-3; 8 nucleotides match TRBD2. The CDR3 contains 16 residues. CDR1 and CDR2 from the germline V gene are MNHNS and SASEGT. The DNA of the CDR3 is TGTGCCAGCAGTGAACGACTAGCGTGGAGCACAAATACGCAGTATTTT. It encodes CASSERLAWSTNTQYF.

A word on this clonotype: A read error is possible here, since a much larger clone lies one base away. This rearrangement joins TRBV19 to TRBJ2-1; no firm D call. The CDR3 loop spans 16 amino acids. CDR1 and CDR2 (germline): LNHDA, SQIVND (reference sequence). The CDR3 here is CVSSIDGGSSYNEQFF. CDR3 bases: TGTGTCAGTAGTATAGATGGCGGAAGCTCCTACAATGAGCAGTTCTTC.

This clonotype has a handful of counts. This chain joins TRBV4-1 and TRBJ2-3, with D tentatively TRBD2 (6 bases). Trimming removed 1 base at V and 4 bases at J, with 12 bases between. The CDR3 runs to 15 residues. Germline values: CDR1 MGHRA, CDR2 YSYEKL. In nucleotides, the CDR3 is TGCGCCAGCAGCCAAGTGGACCGGGAGTCAGATACGCAGTATTTT. This encodes CASSQVDRESDTQYF.

The J gene is TRBJ2-1, the V gene TRBV6-2 or TRBV6-3; D is possibly TRBD2 (5 bases). Germline loops: CDR1 MNHEY, CDR2 SVGEGT. The CDR3 length is 17 residues. Trimming took off 5 bases at V and 8 bases at J, with 25 bases between the two ends. The CDR3 sequence is CASSGPVDYGPIDEQFF. The CDR3 DNA is TGTGCCAGCAGTGGACCTGTAGACTATGGTCCGATCGATGAGCAGTTCTTC.

The chain links TRBV28 to TRBJ2-1; TRBD1 or TRBD2 may be the D gene (6 bases each). Germline values: CDR1 MDHEN, CDR2 SYDVKM. The CDR3 length is 18 residues. V lost 2 bases, J lost 4 bases, and 21 bases lay in between. The CDR3 DNA reads as TGTGCCAGCAGTTTACACCCCGCCCGGGGGCCCCTATACAATGAGCAGTTCTTC. It translates to CASSLHPARGPLYNEQFF.

Note on this clonotype: A junction boundary mismatches the germline segment, possibly from a read error. This rearrangement joins TRBV28 to TRBJ1-1, with D possibly TRBD1 on 5 matching bases. The V gene's germline CDR1 is MDHEN and CDR2 SYDVKM. The CDR3 spans 14 residues. DNA for the CDR3: TGTGCCCGCAGTTTTCGGGGGGGGAGGACTGAAGCTTTCTTT. Protein: CARSFRGGRTEAFF.

Many counts were recorded for this clonotype. The chain has TRBV7-9 and TRBJ1-1, with no clear D. CDR1 and CDR2 (germline): SEHNR, FQNEAQ (reference sequence). V was clipped by 11 bases and J by 0 bases, with 13 bases between them. The length of the CDR3 is 13 residues. CDR3 sequence reads: CAVPGLMNTEAFF. The CDR3 DNA sequence: TGTGCCGTCCCGGGCCTAATGAACACTGAAGCTTTCTTT.

The chain uses TRBV10-3 and TRBJ2-1, with 9 bases identical to TRBD2. The germline gives CDR1 ENHRY, CDR2 SYGVKD. The CDR3 runs to 16 residues. The ends lost 3 bases at V and 5 bases at J; junction bases unmatched: 8. The CDR3 region is CAISDDGGRAHNEQFF. The CDR3 bases are TGTGCCATCAGTGATGACGGCGGGAGGGCCCACAATGAGCAGTTCTTC.

V is TRBV6-2 or TRBV6-3 and J is TRBJ1-5, with no clear D. The CDR3 contains 14 residues. V dropped 5 bases and J dropped 2 bases, with 10 bases sitting between them. Germline values: CDR1 MNHEY, CDR2 SVGEGT. The CDR3 spells CASSSWDGNQPQHF. The CDR3 DNA is TGTGCCAGCAGTAGTTGGGATGGCAATCAGCCCCAGCATTTT.

On this clonotype: This could be a read error, since a much larger clone is one nucleotide away. The chain uses TRBV2 and TRBJ1-5; the D is unclear. This CDR3 region has 15 residues. V was clipped by 5 bases and J by 3 bases, with 14 bases between them. CDR1 is SNHLY and CDR2 is FYNNEI in the germline V gene. The CDR3: CASSPLYGDNQPQHF. The CDR3 nucleotides read TGTGCCAGCAGTCCCCTCTACGGGGACAATCAGCCCCAGCATTTT. Based on the CDR3 plus reference TRBV2 and TRBJ1-5, the full variable domain is EPEVTQTPSHQVTQMGQEVILRCVPISNHLYFYWYRQILGQKVEFLVSFYNNEISEKSEIFDDQFSVERPDGSNFTLKIRSTKLEDSAMYFCASSPLYGDNQPQHFGDGTRLSIL.

This clonotype was seen many times. The V and J genes are TRBV5-4 and TRBJ2-7; perhaps TRBD2 as D (5 bases). V lost 3 bases and J lost 4, with 11 bases in between. This CDR3 has 13 residues. In germline, CDR1 is SGHNT, CDR2 YYREEE (reference sequence). CDR3 coding DNA: TGTGCCAGCAGCTGGACTCCTGGGTACGAGCAGTACTTC. It is translated as CASSWTPGYEQYF.

This clonotype came up many times. The chain combines TRBV6-2 or TRBV6-3 with TRBJ2-3; D gene unclear. Trimming stripped 11 bases from V and 2 bases from J, with 14 bases between. The CDR3 totals 13 residues. Germline CDR1 MNHEY, CDR2 SVGEGT. CDR3 region: CAGARQPTDTQYF. CDR3 bases: TGTGCCGGAGCAAGGCAACCCACAGATACGCAGTATTTT.

The genes are TRBV20-1 and TRBJ2-7, with D tentatively TRBD2 (6 bases). There are 14 residues in the CDR3. Germline CDR1 DFQATT, CDR2 SNEGSKA (reference sequence). Trimming took off 0 bases at V and 4 bases at J, with 13 bases between the two ends. CDR3 in amino acids: CSARDSGLEYEQYF. The DNA for the CDR3 is TGCAGTGCTAGAGATTCGGGACTTGAGTACGAGCAGTACTTC.

About this clonotype: One base away lies a much larger clone, so this may be a sequencing read error. The chain is built from TRBV30 and TRBJ2-5; no definite D call. CDR3 length: 15 residues. CDR1 and CDR2 (germline): GTSNPN, SVGIG (reference sequence). The CDR3 loop is CAWRPGYLGQETQNF. CDR3 DNA sequence: TGTGCCTGGCGACCTGGATATTTAGGGCAAGAGACCCAGAACTTC.

This clonotype was found a few times. The CDR3 loop is CASSFGRQTYEQYF. The CDR3 nucleotides are TGTGCCAGCAGTTTTGGCAGACAAACCTACGAGCAGTACTTC. The V and J genes are TRBV27 and TRBJ2-7; D gene ambiguous. CDR3 length: 14 residues. V lost 3 bases and J lost 2, with 11 bases in between. CDR1 and CDR2 from the germline V gene are MNHEY and SMNVEV (reference sequence).

Ten or more counts support this clonotype. CDR3 coding DNA: TGTGCCAGCAGCCCTCTTGGGGGGCCGGGGGATACGCAGTATTTT. It codes for CASSPLGGPGDTQYF. This chain uses TRBV5-8 with TRBJ2-3, with D perhaps matching TRBD1 or TRBD2 (6 bases each). The V end lost 4 bases, the J end lost 6 bases, and 18 bases lay between the germline ends. CDR1 and CDR2 from the germline V gene are SGHTS and YDEGEE. The CDR3 has 15 amino acids.

This clonotype was detected ten times or more. The chain carries TRBV3-1 and TRBJ2-2, with D tentatively TRBD2 (6 bases). The length of the CDR3 is 14 residues. CDR1 LGHDT and CDR2 YNNKEL come from the germline V gene (reference sequence). V lost 0 bases, J lost 4 bases, and 6 bases lay in between. The CDR3 DNA follows: TGTGCCAGCAGCCAAGATAGCGGCACCGGGGAGCTGTTTTTT. Protein sequence: CASSQDSGTGELFF. The variable domain in full, completed from reference TRBV3-1 and TRBJ2-2, reads DTAVSQTPKYLVTQMGNDKSIKCEQNLGHDTMYWYKQDSKKFLKIMFSYNNKELIINETVPNRFSPKSPDKAHLNLHINSLELGDSAVYFCASSQDSGTGELFFGEGSRLTVL.

Details on this clonotype: A much larger clone is a single base away; this may be a read error. It is likely a read error, because the conserved phenylalanine at the end of the CDR3 is missing. The chain links TRBV20-1 to TRBJ1-5, with 9 bases aligning to TRBD1. The CDR3 covers 16 residues. With V trimmed by 3 bases and J by 0 bases, 6 bases remained unmatched. Germline V CDR1 and CDR2: DFQATT, SNEGSKA (reference sequence). DNA of the CDR3: TGCAGTGCTAGTATCGGGACAGGGATTAGCAATCAGCCCCAGCATCTT. Translation gives CSASIGTGISNQPQHL.

The sample holds many counts of this clonotype. This chain links TRBV7-2 with TRBJ2-3; possible D gene TRBD2, 7 bases. The germline V gene has CDR1 SGHTA and CDR2 FQGNSA. V was pared by 1 base and J by 2 bases, with 16 bases between. The CDR3 runs to 17 residues. The CDR3 DNA reads TGTGCCAGCAGCTTAGAATGGGGGCGGGGGTCCACAGATACGCAGTATTTT. Residues: CASSLEWGRGSTDTQYF.

This clonotype was seen ten or more times. V is TRBV24-1 and J is TRBJ2-2; TRBD1 matches at 10 bases. Per the germline V gene, CDR1 is KGHDR and CDR2 is SFDVKD. CDR3 length: 16 amino acids. V shed 3 bases, J shed 3 bases, and the junction held 3 bases outside the gene matches. The CDR3 loop reads CATSDRGQGYTGELFF. Here the CDR3 DNA reads TGTGCCACCAGTGATCGGGGACAGGGGTACACCGGGGAGCTGTTTTTT.

J is TRBJ2-7 and V is TRBV27; 10 nucleotides match TRBD1. The germline CDR1 and CDR2 sequences are MNHEY and SMNVEV (reference sequence). This CDR3 is built from 15 residues. With V trimmed by 5 bases and J by 3 bases, 7 bases remained unmatched. The CDR3 DNA reads as TGTGCCAGCAGTCCTGAGACAGGGGGCGTCTACGAGCAGTACTTC. Its protein product is CASSPETGGVYEQYF.

This clonotype was picked up many times. The DNA of the CDR3 is TGTGCCAGCAGCCCATACGGGACAGGGGGCCGCACTGAAGCTTTCTTT. Its protein is CASSPYGTGGRTEAFF. V usage is TRBV28 and J usage is TRBJ1-1, with 12 nucleotides matching TRBD1. The CDR3 sequence is 16 residues long. Germline V gene sequence: CDR1 MDHEN, CDR2 SYDVKM. Trimming removed 6 bases from V and 4 bases from J; junction bases left unmatched: 9.

This clonotype was counted a few times. Written as DNA, the CDR3 is TGTGCCAGCAGCTTCGGGCGGGTTCGTAGCACAGATACGCAGTATTTT. As protein: CASSFGRVRSTDTQYF. The V call is TRBV11-1, the J call TRBJ2-3; D may be TRBD2 (5 bases). This CDR3 spans 16 amino acids. V was pared by 3 bases and J by 0 bases, with 13 bases between. Germline CDR1 is SGHAT and CDR2 is FQDESV (reference sequence).

Only one count was recorded for this clonotype. The CDR3 DNA is TGTGCTAGTGGTTCCCCAGCCGCGAGCACTGAAGCTTTCTTT. Translating it yields CASGSPAASTEAFF. The chain carries TRBV12-5 and TRBJ1-1; D gene uncertain. The germline V gene encodes CDR1 LGHNT and CDR2 FRNRAP. V was trimmed by 4 bases and J by 4 bases, leaving 13 bases between them. The CDR3 covers 14 residues.

The genes are TRBV27 and TRBJ1-4; no clear D. The CDR3 runs 18 residues. Trimming shortened V by 5 bases and J by 0 bases, and 19 bases separated the two germline ends. The germline V gene encodes CDR1 MNHEY and CDR2 SMNVEV (reference sequence). The chain's CDR3 is CASSLLGPTTATNEKLFF. CDR3 nucleotide sequence: TGTGCCAGCAGTCTATTGGGTCCGACGACTGCAACTAATGAAAAACTGTTTTTT.

Of note for this clonotype: This sequence may be a read error, since a much larger clone differs from it by one base. The CDR3 carries no conserved terminal phenylalanine or tryptophan, so it likely arises from a read error. The chain combines TRBV9 with TRBJ2-7; 8 positions agree with TRBD2. This CDR3 has 14 amino acids. V trimming: 0 bases; J trimming: 6 bases; junction bases outside the gene matches: 5. Germline V lookup: CDR1 SGDLS, CDR2 YYNGEE. CDR3 in DNA: TGTGCCAGCAGCGTAGGAGCGGGAGTCCCCGAGCAGTACTCC. Amino acids: CASSVGAGVPEQYS.

This clonotype was detected many times. V is TRBV10-2 and J is TRBJ2-7; D remains ambiguous. In germline, CDR1 is WSHSY, CDR2 SAAADI. The ends were cut back, 9 bases at V and 3 bases at J, with 15 bases in the middle. CDR3 size: 13 residues. The CDR3 region has the DNA TGCGCCAGTTGTATCGGGCCTGGCTACGAGCAGTACTTC. Translating gives CASCIGPGYEQYF.

The V gene is TRBV28, the J gene TRBJ2-7; no clear D. The germline V gene has CDR1 MDHEN and CDR2 SYDVKM. The CDR3 runs 13 residues. V lost 5 bases, J lost 1 base, and 9 bases lay in between. The CDR3 region has the DNA TGTGCCAGCAGTCGTTTGACATCCTACGAGCAGTACTTC. This translates into CASSRLTSYEQYF.

This clonotype has more than one count but fewer than ten. This chain joins TRBV19 and TRBJ2-7, with D perhaps given as TRBD1 or TRBD2 (5 bases each). This CDR3 has 12 residues. The V and J ends lost 3 bases and 2 bases respectively, with 5 bases between them. CDR1 and CDR2 from the germline V gene are LNHDA and SQIVND (reference sequence). CDR3 residues: CASSMGAYEQYF. The CDR3 coding sequence is TGTGCCAGTAGTATGGGGGCCTACGAGCAGTACTTC.

The chain employs TRBV12-5 and TRBJ2-3; TRBD1 agrees at 10 bases. The CDR3 runs to 16 residues. Trimming took 5 bases from V and 3 from J; bases not matched to a gene: 8. Per the germline V gene, CDR1 is LGHNT and CDR2 is FRNRAP. Here the CDR3 reads CASGPGTGEITDTQYF. The CDR3 coding sequence is TGTGCTAGTGGTCCGGGGACAGGGGAGATTACAGATACGCAGTATTTT. The full variable domain, its missing parts supplied by reference TRBV12-5 and TRBJ2-3, is DARVTQTPRHKVTEMGQEVTMRCQPILGHNTVFWYRQTMMQGLELLAYFRNRAPLDDSGMPKDRFSAEMPDATLATLKIQPSEPRDSAVYFCASGPGTGEITDTQYFGPGTRLTVL.